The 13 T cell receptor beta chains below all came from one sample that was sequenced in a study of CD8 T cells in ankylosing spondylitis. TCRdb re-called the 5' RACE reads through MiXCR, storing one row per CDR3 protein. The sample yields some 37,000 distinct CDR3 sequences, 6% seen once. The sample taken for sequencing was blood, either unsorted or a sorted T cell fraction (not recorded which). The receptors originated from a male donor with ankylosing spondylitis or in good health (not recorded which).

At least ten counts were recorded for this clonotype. The CDR3 DNA follows: TGCGCCAGCAGCTTGGCAAATACCGTGACTAGCTCCTACAATGAGCAGTTCTTC. Its translation: CASSLANTVTSSYNEQFF. The chain is built from TRBV5-1 and TRBJ2-1, with D perhaps matching TRBD2 (6 bases). V was trimmed by 0 bases and J by 0 bases, leaving 16 bases between them. The CDR3 loop spans 18 amino acids. The germline V gene encodes CDR1 SGHRS and CDR2 YFSETQ.

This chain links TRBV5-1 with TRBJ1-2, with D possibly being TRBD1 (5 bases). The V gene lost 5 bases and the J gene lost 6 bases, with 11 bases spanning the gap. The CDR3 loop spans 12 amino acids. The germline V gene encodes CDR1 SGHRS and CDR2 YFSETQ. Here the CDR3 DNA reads TGCGCCAGCAGGATCAGGGAAGATGGCTACACCTTC. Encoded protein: CASRIREDGYTF. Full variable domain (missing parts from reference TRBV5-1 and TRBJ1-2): KAGVTQTPRYLIKTRGQQVTLSCSPISGHRSVSWYQQTPGQGLQFLFEYFSETQRNKGNFPGRFSGRQFSNSRSEMNVSTLELGDSALYLCASRIREDGYTFGSGTRLTVV.

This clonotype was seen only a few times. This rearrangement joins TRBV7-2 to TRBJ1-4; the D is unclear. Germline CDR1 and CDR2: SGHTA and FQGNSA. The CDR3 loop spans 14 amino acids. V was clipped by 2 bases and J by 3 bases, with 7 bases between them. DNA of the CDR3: TGTGCCAGCAGCTTATGGGAGTCTAATGAAAAACTGTTTTTT. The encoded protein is CASSLWESNEKLFF.

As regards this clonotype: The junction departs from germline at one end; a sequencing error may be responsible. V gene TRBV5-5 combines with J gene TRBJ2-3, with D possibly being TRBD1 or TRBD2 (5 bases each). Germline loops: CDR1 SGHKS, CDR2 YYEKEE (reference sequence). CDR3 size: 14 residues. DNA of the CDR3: TGTGCCAGCAGTTCTACGTCTAGCACAGGTACGCAGTATTTT. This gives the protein CASSSTSSTGTQYF. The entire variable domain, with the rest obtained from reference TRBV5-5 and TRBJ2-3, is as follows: DAGVTQSPTHLIKTRGQQVTLRCSPISGHKSVSWYQQVLGQGPQFIFQYYEKEERGRGNFPDRFSARQFPNYSSELNVNALLLGDSALYLCASSSTSSTGTQYFGPGTRLTVL.

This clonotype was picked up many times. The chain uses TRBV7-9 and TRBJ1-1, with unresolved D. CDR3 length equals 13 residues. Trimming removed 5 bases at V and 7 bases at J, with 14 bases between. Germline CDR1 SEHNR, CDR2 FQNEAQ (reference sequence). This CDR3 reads CASSPTIVHEAFF. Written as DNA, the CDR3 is TGTGCCAGCAGCCCTACTATAGTTCATGAAGCTTTCTTT.

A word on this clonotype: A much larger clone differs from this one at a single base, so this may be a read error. This chain's CDR3 is CAISEDREGYSSGANVLTF. The CDR3 DNA is TGTGCCATCAGTGAGGACAGGGAAGGGTATTCGTCTGGGGCCAACGTCCTGACTTTC. V and J are TRBV10-3 and TRBJ2-6; TRBD1 matches at 7 bases. CDR1 and CDR2 (germline): ENHRY, SYGVKD. The length of the CDR3 is 19 residues. Trimming took 2 bases from V and 1 from J; bases not matched to a gene: 11.

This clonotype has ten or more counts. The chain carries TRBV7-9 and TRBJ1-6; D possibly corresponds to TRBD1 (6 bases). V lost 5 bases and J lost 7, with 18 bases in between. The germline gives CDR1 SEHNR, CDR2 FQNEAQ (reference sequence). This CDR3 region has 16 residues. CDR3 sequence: CASSTGDRIGNSPLHF. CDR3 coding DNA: TGTGCCAGCAGCACCGGCGACAGGATCGGGAATTCACCCCTCCACTTT.

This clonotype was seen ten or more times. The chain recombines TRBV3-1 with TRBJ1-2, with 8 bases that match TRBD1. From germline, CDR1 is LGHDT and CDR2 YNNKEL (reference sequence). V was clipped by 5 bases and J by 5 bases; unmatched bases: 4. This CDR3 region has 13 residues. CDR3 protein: CASSAQGAYGYTF. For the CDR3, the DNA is TGTGCCAGCAGCGCGCAGGGGGCGTATGGCTACACCTTC.

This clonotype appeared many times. Here the CDR3 reads CASSAASGGGMETQYF. CDR3 sequence (DNA): TGTGCCAGCAGTGCGGCTAGCGGGGGGGGAATGGAGACCCAGTACTTC. The chain uses TRBV6-4 and TRBJ2-5; 12 bases fit TRBD2. The CDR3 is 16 residues long. V lost 4 bases and J lost 5; bases outside the gene matches: 8. Germline V gene lookup returns CDR1 MRHNA and CDR2 SNTAGT.

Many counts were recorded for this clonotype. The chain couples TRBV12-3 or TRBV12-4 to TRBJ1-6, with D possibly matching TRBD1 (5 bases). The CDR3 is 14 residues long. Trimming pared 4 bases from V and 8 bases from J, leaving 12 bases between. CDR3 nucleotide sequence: TGTGCCAGCAGTTCCGGGGGGGTGGATTCACCCCTCCACTTT. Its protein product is CASSSGGVDSPLHF.

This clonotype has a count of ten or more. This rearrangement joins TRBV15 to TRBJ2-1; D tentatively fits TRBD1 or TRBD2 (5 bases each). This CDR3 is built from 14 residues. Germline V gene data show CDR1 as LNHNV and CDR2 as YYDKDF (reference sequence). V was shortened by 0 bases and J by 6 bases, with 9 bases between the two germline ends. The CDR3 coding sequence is TGTGCCACCAGCAGAGACCGGGACGGCAATGAGCAGTTCTTC. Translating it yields CATSRDRDGNEQFF.

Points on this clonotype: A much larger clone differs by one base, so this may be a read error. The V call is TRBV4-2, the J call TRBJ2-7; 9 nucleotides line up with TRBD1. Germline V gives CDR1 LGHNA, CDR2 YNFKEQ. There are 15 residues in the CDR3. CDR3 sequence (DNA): TGTGACAGCAGCCAAGATCCCGGACAGGGGAGTGAGCAGTACTTC. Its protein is CDSSQDPGQGSEQYF.

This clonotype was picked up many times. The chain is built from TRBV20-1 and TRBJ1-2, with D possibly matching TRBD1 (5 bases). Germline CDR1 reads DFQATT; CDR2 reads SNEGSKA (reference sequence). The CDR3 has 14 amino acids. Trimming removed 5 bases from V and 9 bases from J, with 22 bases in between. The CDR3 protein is CSAHVGRAVSSYTF. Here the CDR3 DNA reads TGCAGTGCTCATGTGGGCAGGGCGGTATCTAGCTACACCTTC.